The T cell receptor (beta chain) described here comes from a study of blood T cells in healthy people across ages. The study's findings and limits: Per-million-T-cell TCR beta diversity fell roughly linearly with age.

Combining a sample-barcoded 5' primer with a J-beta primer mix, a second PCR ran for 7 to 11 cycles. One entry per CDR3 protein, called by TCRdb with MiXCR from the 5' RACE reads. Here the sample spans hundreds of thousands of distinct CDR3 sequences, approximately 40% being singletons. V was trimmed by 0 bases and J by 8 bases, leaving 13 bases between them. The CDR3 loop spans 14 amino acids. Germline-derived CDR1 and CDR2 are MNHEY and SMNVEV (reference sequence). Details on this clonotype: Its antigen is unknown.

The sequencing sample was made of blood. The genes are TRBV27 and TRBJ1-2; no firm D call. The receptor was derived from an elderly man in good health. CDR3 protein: CASSLSRRNRGYTF. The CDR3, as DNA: TGTGCCAGCAGTTTATCGAGGAGGAATCGGGGCTACACCTTC.